The 15 T cell receptor beta chains presented below share a single source sample, sequenced in a study of beta chain features in type 1 diabetes. These receptors' targets are unknown. General study results and limits: Across all four CD4+ subsets, people with type 1 diabetes showed modestly shorter TCRB CDR3s.

TCRB transcripts that were expressed got sequenced, as all of the isolated RNA had been reverse transcribed. TCRdb keeps only in-frame clones here, not all; method: immunoSEQ multiplex PCR. The repertoire has about 340,000 clones, about 14% of them found once; the top ten carry about 0.015%. Source material: naive CD4+ T cells from blood. These receptors originate from a woman aged 18-30 years with type 1 diabetes.

The J gene is TRBJ2-1, the V gene TRBV27, with 8 positions matching TRBD1. There are 15 residues in the CDR3. Germline trimming cut 3 bases from V and 8 bases from J; bases unmatched to any gene: 9. CDR1 and CDR2 (germline): MNHEY, SMNVEV (reference sequence). The CDR3: CASSLDRVMSYEQFF. The CDR3 DNA reads as TGTGCCAGCAGTTTGGACAGGGTCATGAGCTATGAGCAGTTCTTC.

This clone has a handful of counts. The chain carries TRBV29-1 and TRBJ2-5; D is ambiguous. CDR1 SQVTM and CDR2 ANQGSEA come from the germline V gene. V shed 3 bases and J shed 1 base, with 9 bases lying between them. The CDR3 sequence is 13 residues long. This CDR3 reads CSVERQLQETQYF. The CDR3 nucleotides are TGCAGCGTTGAGCGGCAGCTCCAAGAGACCCAGTACTTC.

The chain uses TRBV27 and TRBJ2-7; the match to TRBD1 covers 7 bases. There are 12 residues in the CDR3. Germline assignment: CDR1 MNHEY and CDR2 SMNVEV (reference sequence). The V and J ends lost 6 bases and 3 bases, in that order; junction bases with no gene match: 2. The CDR3 protein is CASRDRIYEQYF. The CDR3 DNA follows: TGTGCCAGCAGGGACAGGATCTACGAGCAGTACTTC.

The chain is built from TRBV25-1 and TRBJ2-7; 9 bases align to TRBD1. Germline loops: CDR1 MGHDK, CDR2 SYGVNS. The CDR3 has 13 residues. Germline trimming cut 8 bases from V and 3 bases from J; bases unmatched to any gene: 5. The DNA for the CDR3 is TGTGCCAGCTCGAGACAGGGGGACTACGAGCAGTACTTC. Its translation is CASSRQGDYEQYF.

This clone was counted between two and nine times. The CDR3 is CASREFTGGGYTF. The CDR3, as DNA: TGCGCCAGCAGAGAGTTCACGGGCGGGGGCTACACCTTC. The rearrangement uses TRBV5-1 and TRBJ1-2; D uncertain. CDR3 length: 13 residues. With 5 bases removed from V and 8 bases from J, the gap between germline ends came to 16 bases. Germline CDR1 reads SGHRS; CDR2 reads YFSETQ.

The V call is TRBV18, the J call TRBJ1-2; the D gene is possibly TRBD1 (6 bases). Trimming shortened V by 6 bases and J by 7 bases, and 12 bases separated the two germline ends. The length of the CDR3 is 12 residues. The germline V gene has CDR1 KGHSH and CDR2 LQKENI. The DNA of the CDR3 is TGTGCCAGCTCCTCAGGGGATGTTGGCTACACCTTC. Translation: CASSSGDVGYTF.

As regards this clone: At the DNA level, this CDR3 is encoded by other sequences in the same sample as well. The chain links TRBV11-2 to TRBJ2-1; D possibly corresponds to TRBD1 (6 bases). Trimming removed 4 bases from V and 7 bases from J, with 8 bases in between. The CDR3 extends over 12 amino acids. Germline CDR1 is SGHAT and CDR2 is FQNNGV. The CDR3 nucleotides read TGTGCCAGCAGCTCCCAGGGGAATGAGCAGTTCTTC. It specifies CASSSQGNEQFF. The full variable domain, rest sourced from reference TRBV11-2 and TRBJ2-1, is EAGVAQSPRYKIIEKRQSVAFWCNPISGHATLYWYQQILGQGPKLLIQFQNNGVVDDSQLPKDRFSAERLKGVDSTLKIQPAKLEDSAVYLCASSSQGNEQFFGPGTRLTVL.

For the CDR3, the DNA is TGTGCCAGCAGTCCCGGGACTAGCGCGAGGGAGACCCAGTACTTC. Protein product: CASSPGTSARETQYF. The rearrangement uses TRBV2 and TRBJ2-5; 10 bases are shared with TRBD2. Trimming took 5 bases from V and 5 from J; bases not matched to a gene: 8. This CDR3 comprises 15 residues. Germline V gene lookup returns CDR1 SNHLY and CDR2 FYNNEI.

This clone was seen a few times. The V and J genes are TRBV28 and TRBJ2-3, with 8 bases fitting TRBD1. V gave up 6 bases and J gave up 3 bases; unmatched junction bases: 14. Looked up from germline, CDR1 is MDHEN and CDR2 is SYDVKM. CDR3 length: 17 residues. The CDR3 loop reads CASSPALQGAGTDTQYF. The CDR3 DNA follows: TGTGCCAGCAGCCCCGCTCTCCAGGGGGCGGGTACAGATACGCAGTATTTT. Full variable domain (rest looked up from reference TRBV28 and TRBJ2-3): DVKVTQSSRYLVKRTGEKVFLECVQDMDHENMFWYRQDPGLGLRLIYFSYDVKMKEKGDIPEGYSVSREKKERFSLILESASTNQTSMYLCASSPALQGAGTDTQYFGPGTRLTVL.

This clone has more than one count but fewer than ten. The genes are TRBV5-1 and TRBJ2-5; 8 positions agree with TRBD1. From germline, CDR1 is SGHRS and CDR2 YFSETQ. The CDR3 is 14 residues long. V shed 3 bases and J 5 bases; nucleotides not matched to a gene: 6. The CDR3 DNA sequence: TGCGCCAGCAGCTCGACAGGGGTCGGGGAGACCCAGTACTTC. As protein: CASSSTGVGETQYF.

CDR3 sequence (DNA): TGTGCCAGCAGCCTTGGAGAATATGGCTACACCTTC. It translates to CASSLGEYGYTF. The chain carries TRBV9 and TRBJ1-2; D gene unclear. The CDR3 is made up of 12 amino acids. V gave up 4 bases and J gave up 5 bases, with 9 bases separating them. CDR1 SGDLS and CDR2 YYNGEE come from the germline V gene. Together with reference TRBV9 and TRBJ1-2, the CDR3 gives the full variable domain: DSGVTQTPKHLITATGQRVTLRCSPRSGDLSVYWYQQSLDQGLQFLIQYYNGEERAKGNILERFSAQQFPDLHSELNLSSLELGDSALYFCASSLGEYGYTFGSGTRLTVV.

In its sample, this clone was seen a few times. At one end, the junction sequence differs from germline, possibly due to a read error. The genes are TRBV30 and TRBJ2-7; 7 nucleotides match TRBD1. Germline V gives CDR1 GTSNPN, CDR2 SVGIG (reference sequence). The CDR3 consists of 12 residues. The CDR3 sequence is CAWSARQGDLSF. CDR3 bases: TGTGCCTGGAGTGCCAGACAGGGAGATCTAAGCTTC. The whole variable domain, filled in from reference TRBV30 and TRBJ2-7, reads SQTIHQWPATLVQPVGSPLSLECTVEGTSNPNLYWYRQAAGRGLQLLFYSVGIGQISSEVPQNLSASRPQDRQFILSSKKLLLSDSGFYLCAWSARQGDLSFGPGTRLTVT.

This clone was picked up a small number of times. This chain joins TRBV18 and TRBJ2-5, with TRBD2 matching over 15 bases. Germline V CDR1 and CDR2: KGHSH, LQKENI. After removal of 1 base from V and 5 bases from J, the junction contained 11 bases not matched to a gene. This CDR3 is built from 19 residues. CDR3 sequence: CASSPRRGLAGGSQETQYF. CDR3 bases: TGTGCCAGCTCACCACGGAGGGGACTAGCGGGAGGATCCCAGGAGACCCAGTACTTC.

The rearrangement uses TRBV30 and TRBJ2-1; 14 nucleotides match TRBD2. Per germline, CDR1 GTSNPN and CDR2 SVGIG (reference sequence). The CDR3 covers 15 residues. The V segment lost 3 bases and the J segment 3 bases; nucleotides outside the gene matches: 1. The CDR3 spells CAWRGTSGSYNEQFF. The CDR3 nucleotides are TGTGCCTGGAGGGGGACTAGCGGGAGCTACAATGAGCAGTTCTTC.

V and J are TRBV10-2 and TRBJ2-7, with 8 bases identical to TRBD2. After removal of 10 bases from V and 0 bases from J, the junction contained 8 bases not matched to a gene. Germline CDR1 reads WSHSY; CDR2 reads SAAADI. CDR3 length equals 14 residues. The DNA for the CDR3 is TGCGCCACAACTAGCGGAGAATTCTCCTACGAGCAGTACTTC. Translation: CATTSGEFSYEQYF.